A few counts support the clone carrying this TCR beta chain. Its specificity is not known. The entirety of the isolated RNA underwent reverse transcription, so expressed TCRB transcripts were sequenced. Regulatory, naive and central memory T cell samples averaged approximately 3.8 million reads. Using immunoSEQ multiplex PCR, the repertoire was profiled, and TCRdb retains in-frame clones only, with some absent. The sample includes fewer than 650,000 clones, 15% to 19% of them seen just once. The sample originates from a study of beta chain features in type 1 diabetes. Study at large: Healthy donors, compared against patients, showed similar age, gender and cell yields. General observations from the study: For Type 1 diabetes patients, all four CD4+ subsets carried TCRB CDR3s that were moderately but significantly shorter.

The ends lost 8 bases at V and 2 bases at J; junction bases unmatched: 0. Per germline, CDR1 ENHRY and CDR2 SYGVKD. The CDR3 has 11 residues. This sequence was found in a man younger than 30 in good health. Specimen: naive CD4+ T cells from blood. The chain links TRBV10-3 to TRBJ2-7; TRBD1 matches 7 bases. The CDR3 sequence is CAIGQAYEQYF. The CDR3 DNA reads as TGTGCCATCGGACAGGCCTACGAGCAGTACTTC.